A single sample gave rise to the 19 T cell receptor beta chains below, sequenced in a study of cytomegalovirus exposure and HLA in healthy donors. 60 Vbeta and 13 Jbeta primers were used in PCR. The method was immunoSEQ multiplex PCR; TCRdb's version includes in-frame clones alone and lacks a portion of them. The table shows 300,000 or so clones, with roughly four fifths occurring only once. Source material: PBMCs. These receptors were collected from a woman between 40 and 50 years old in good health and CMV-seropositive.

The sample holds a few counts of this clone. Other DNA sequences in the sample encode the same CDR3. The chain employs TRBV7-9 and TRBJ2-7, with D perhaps TRBD1 (6 bases). The CDR3 totals 13 residues. Trimming shortened V by 5 bases and J by 0 bases, and 8 bases separated the two germline ends. Germline CDR1 and CDR2: SEHNR and FQNEAQ (reference sequence). The CDR3 spells CASSRQVSYEQYF. As DNA, the CDR3 is TGTGCCAGCAGCCGACAGGTCTCCTACGAGCAGTACTTC.

V usage is TRBV28 and J usage is TRBJ1-6; 9 bases are shared with TRBD1. CDR3 length: 16 residues. The germline CDR1 and CDR2 sequences are MDHEN and SYDVKM. V was clipped by 7 bases and J by 6 bases; unmatched bases: 10. Here the CDR3 reads CASNSIGQGINSPLHF. The CDR3 nucleotides are TGTGCCAGCAACTCTATAGGACAGGGGATTAATTCACCCCTCCACTTT. The whole variable domain, remainder taken from reference TRBV28 and TRBJ1-6, is DVKVTQSSRYLVKRTGEKVFLECVQDMDHENMFWYRQDPGLGLRLIYFSYDVKMKEKGDIPEGYSVSREKKERFSLILESASTNQTSMYLCASNSIGQGINSPLHFGNGTRLTVT.

CDR3 in DNA: TGCAGCGTTTTGCCAATCGGGTCCGCGGTAACAGGTGACCCAGGGGACACTGAAGCTTTCTTT. Its translation is CSVLPIGSAVTGDPGDTEAFF. This chain joins TRBV29-1 and TRBJ1-1; maybe TRBD1 (6 bases). The CDR3 consists of 21 residues. V lost 5 bases to trimming and J lost 3 bases, with 37 bases between them. From germline, CDR1 is SQVTM and CDR2 ANQGSEA.

The rearrangement joins TRBV5-6 to TRBJ1-1; D is possibly TRBD1 (5 bases). Per germline, CDR1 SGHDT and CDR2 YYEEEE. Trimming shortened V by 1 base and J by 5 bases, and 9 bases separated the two germline ends. The CDR3 is 13 residues long. The CDR3 nucleotides read TGTGCCAGCAGCTTGTGGGGGGGGACTGAAGCTTTCTTT. Residues: CASSLWGGTEAFF. The variable domain in full, completed from reference TRBV5-6 and TRBJ1-1, reads DAGVTQSPTHLIKTRGQQVTLRCSPKSGHDTVSWYQQALGQGPQFIFQYYEEEERQRGNFPDRFSGHQFPNYSSELNVNALLLGDSALYLCASSLWGGTEAFFGQGTRLTVV.

The J gene is TRBJ2-7, the V gene TRBV5-1; no definite D call. From germline, CDR1 is SGHRS and CDR2 YFSETQ. The CDR3 extends over 16 amino acids. V dropped 4 bases and J dropped 0 bases, with 17 bases sitting between them. In nucleotides, the CDR3 is TGCGCCAGCAGCCTGGTCCAGGCTGGAATCTCCTACGAGCAGTACTTC. The encoded protein is CASSLVQAGISYEQYF.

This chain joins TRBV28 and TRBJ2-3; 8 bases agree with TRBD1. The CDR3 runs 14 residues. Looked up from germline, CDR1 is MDHEN and CDR2 is SYDVKM. The V segment lost 6 bases and the J segment 8 bases; nucleotides outside the gene matches: 10. The CDR3 DNA reads as TGTGCCAGCAGACCCGGACAGGGTATGGTTACGCAGTATTTT. Residues: CASRPGQGMVTQYF.

This clone was seen just once. The chain is built from TRBV7-2 and TRBJ2-7; 7 nucleotides line up with TRBD1. In germline, CDR1 is SGHTA, CDR2 FQGNSA. The length of the CDR3 is 14 residues. Trimming took 5 bases from V and 6 from J; bases not matched to a gene: 10. The CDR3 bases are TGTGCCAGCAGCCAAACAGGGGTATTTGGCGAGCAGTACTTC. This encodes CASSQTGVFGEQYF.

The chain is built from TRBV13 and TRBJ2-7, with 11 bases identical to TRBD2. From germline, CDR1 is PRHDT and CDR2 FYEKMQ (reference sequence). This CDR3 region has 17 residues. J was trimmed by 0 bases and V by 5 bases; bases with no gene match: 9. DNA of the CDR3: TGTGCCAGCAGCGCCGGGACTAGCGGAATGCTCTCCTACGAGCAGTACTTC. As protein: CASSAGTSGMLSYEQYF. Together with reference TRBV13 and TRBJ2-7, the CDR3 gives the full variable domain: AAGVIQSPRHLIKEKRETATLKCYPIPRHDTVYWYQQGPGQDPQFLISFYEKMQSDKGSIPDRFSAQQFSDYHSELNMSSLELGDSALYFCASSAGTSGMLSYEQYFGPGTRLTVT.

The chain employs TRBV5-1 and TRBJ1-3, with a weak D call TRBD1 (5 bases). Germline V gene data show CDR1 as SGHRS and CDR2 as YFSETQ. The CDR3 sequence is 15 residues long. V gave up 0 bases and J gave up 1 base, with 8 bases separating them. In nucleotides, the CDR3 is TGCGCCAGCAGCTTGGCAGGGCTGTCTGGAAACACCATATATTTT. It encodes CASSLAGLSGNTIYF.

This chain joins TRBV6-4 and TRBJ1-2; TRBD1 aligns across 9 bases. This CDR3 region has 18 residues. Germline assignment: CDR1 MRHNA and CDR2 SNTAGT. J was trimmed by 5 bases and V by 6 bases; bases with no gene match: 19. The CDR3 DNA reads as TGTGCCAGCAGGGACGCAAAATTTGAACAGGGGGCGGGGTATGGCTACACCTTC. The encoded protein is CASRDAKFEQGAGYGYTF.

This chain joins TRBV9 and TRBJ1-1; maybe TRBD1 (5 bases). Germline V gene data show CDR1 as SGDLS and CDR2 as YYNGEE. The V end was cut by 0 bases, the J end by 4 bases, with 22 bases between. CDR3 size: 18 residues. The CDR3 DNA reads TGTGCCAGCAGCGTAGTGTTATCGGTGGGCAGGGTGCCCACTGAAGCTTTCTTT. Translating it yields CASSVVLSVGRVPTEAFF.

Of note for this clone: The sample carries other DNA sequences with the same CDR3. The CDR3 sequence is CASSSRIAITRGTQYF. In nucleotides, the CDR3 is TGTGCCAGCAGCTCCCGTATAGCGATTACTCGAGGGACCCAGTACTTC. The gene calls are TRBV7-8 and TRBJ2-5, with TRBD2 as a possible D gene (5 bases). V was cut by 4 bases and J by 7 bases, with 22 bases left in between. Germline CDR1 SGHVS, CDR2 FQNEAQ. The CDR3 has 16 residues.

V is TRBV6-6 and J is TRBJ1-5; 10 bases map to TRBD1. There are 14 residues in the CDR3. V dropped 10 bases and J dropped 1; count of bases not matched to a gene: 4. Per the germline V gene, CDR1 is MNHNY and CDR2 is SVGAGI (reference sequence). The CDR3 reads CATQTGGSNQPQHF. In nucleotides, the CDR3 is TGTGCCACTCAGACAGGGGGCAGCAATCAGCCCCAGCATTTT.

This clone was seen a handful of times. The identical CDR3 is also encoded by other nucleotide sequences in the sample. As DNA, the CDR3 is TGCAGTGCTAGGGGGCCCTACGAGCAGTACTTC. This translates into CSARGPYEQYF. This rearrangement joins TRBV20-1 to TRBJ2-7, with a weak D call TRBD1 (5 bases). CDR1 DFQATT and CDR2 SNEGSKA come from the germline V gene (reference sequence). There are 11 residues in the CDR3. V was trimmed by 3 bases and J by 2 bases, leaving 5 bases between them.

The chain employs TRBV5-1 and TRBJ1-1; 7 bases align to TRBD1. V lost 1 base and J lost 3; bases outside the gene matches: 3. The CDR3 runs to 14 residues. Germline V gene data show CDR1 as SGHRS and CDR2 as YFSETQ. The CDR3 here is CASSLQGEYTEAFF. For the CDR3, the DNA is TGCGCCAGCAGCTTGCAGGGGGAATACACTGAAGCTTTCTTT.

The V gene is TRBV28, the J gene TRBJ2-1; 11 nucleotides agree with TRBD2. Trimming took 5 bases from V and 2 from J; bases not matched to a gene: 11. This CDR3 spans 18 amino acids. The germline V gene has CDR1 MDHEN and CDR2 SYDVKM. For the CDR3, the DNA is TGTGCCAGCAGTACCCCCCAAAGACTAGCGGGACCCTACAATGAGCAGTTCTTC. This translates into CASSTPQRLAGPYNEQFF.

The CDR3 sequence is CASSPLGQGKTYEQYF. DNA of the CDR3: TGTGCCAGCAGTCCGCTGGGACAGGGAAAAACCTACGAGCAGTACTTC. This chain links TRBV27 with TRBJ2-7; TRBD1 matches at 9 bases. Germline V gene lookup returns CDR1 MNHEY and CDR2 SMNVEV (reference sequence). The junction had 10 bases not matched to a gene; V was cut back by 5 bases and J by 2 bases. The CDR3 runs 16 residues.

J is TRBJ2-1 and V is TRBV5-1, with TRBD2 as a possible D gene (5 bases). The germline V and J ends were trimmed by 5 bases and 3 bases, with 12 bases remaining between them. This CDR3 comprises 14 residues. Germline loops: CDR1 SGHRS, CDR2 YFSETQ. The chain's CDR3 is CASSYGEIYNEQFF. In DNA form, the CDR3 reads TGCGCCAGCAGTTACGGGGAGATCTACAATGAGCAGTTCTTC.

The rearrangement uses TRBV5-6 and TRBJ1-1; 8 nucleotides match TRBD1. The trim removed 4 bases at V and 4 bases at J, leaving 9 bases unmatched. The CDR3 runs 15 residues. Germline lookup yields CDR1 SGHDT and CDR2 YYEEEE. Here the CDR3 DNA reads TGTGCCAGCAGCCCATGGGCAGGGGGCGTCACTGAAGCTTTCTTT. Amino acid sequence: CASSPWAGGVTEAFF.